This TCR beta chain originates from a study of blood T cells in healthy people across ages. The use of a sample-barcoded 5' primer and a J-beta primer mix characterized a second PCR of roughly 6 to 11 cycles. In TCRdb, the 5' RACE reads were re-called with MiXCR into one record per CDR3 protein. The sample carries about 930,000 distinct CDR3 sequences, 25% to 35% recorded once. CDR1 is SGHTA, CDR2 FQGNSA, per germline. This CDR3 is 16 amino acids long. The V end was cut by 5 bases, the J end by 0 bases, with 16 bases between. These sequences were also reported in another study, on T cells of mothers and their children.

The sample comprised blood. The V call is TRBV7-2, the J call TRBJ1-1; possible D gene TRBD1, 6 bases. The TCR originated in a woman aged 40 to 50 in good health. CDR3 residues: CASSHRVGLMNTEAFF. DNA of the CDR3: TGTGCCAGCAGCCACAGGGTTGGCTTGATGAACACTGAAGCTTTCTTT.